These 2 T cell receptor beta chains originate from one sample sequenced in a study of cytomegalovirus exposure and HLA in healthy donors. Sequenced by immunoSEQ multiplex PCR; TCRdb stores in-frame clones only, minus some. Here the sample spans almost 75,000 clones, about 82% being singletons. Sequences were obtained from PBMCs. The receptors come from a man aged 25 to 45 in good health and CMV-seronegative.

CDR3 DNA: TGTGCCAGCAGCTTGTGGAGGGTCGGAAACTATGGCTACACCTTC. It encodes CASSLWRVGNYGYTF. This rearrangement joins TRBV5-8 to TRBJ1-2, with D unresolved. Between the trimmed V and J ends, which lost 1 base and 2 bases, there was a span of 12 bases. The CDR3 is 15 residues long. Germline V gene sequence: CDR1 SGHTS, CDR2 YDEGEE.

This chain links TRBV19 with TRBJ2-2; tentatively, D is TRBD2 (6 bases). V was shortened by 6 bases and J by 5 bases, with 13 bases between the two germline ends. The germline V gene has CDR1 LNHDA and CDR2 SQIVND (reference sequence). The CDR3 runs 14 residues. CDR3 DNA sequence: TGTGCCAGTAGCATGGAGGGCTGGACCGGGGAGCTGTTTTTT. Protein: CASSMEGWTGELFF.